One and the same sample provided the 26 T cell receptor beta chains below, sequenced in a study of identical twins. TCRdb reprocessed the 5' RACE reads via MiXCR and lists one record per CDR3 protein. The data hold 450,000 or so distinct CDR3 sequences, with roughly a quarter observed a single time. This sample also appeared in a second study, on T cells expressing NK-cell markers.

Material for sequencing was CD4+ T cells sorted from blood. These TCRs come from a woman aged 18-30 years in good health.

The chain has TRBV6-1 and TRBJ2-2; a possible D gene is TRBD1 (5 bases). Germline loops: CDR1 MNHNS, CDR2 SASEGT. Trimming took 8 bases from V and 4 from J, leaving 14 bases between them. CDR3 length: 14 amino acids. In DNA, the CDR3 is TGTGCCAGCCTGGGGCAGGGTGCCACCGGGGAGCTGTTTTTT. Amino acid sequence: CASLGQGATGELFF.

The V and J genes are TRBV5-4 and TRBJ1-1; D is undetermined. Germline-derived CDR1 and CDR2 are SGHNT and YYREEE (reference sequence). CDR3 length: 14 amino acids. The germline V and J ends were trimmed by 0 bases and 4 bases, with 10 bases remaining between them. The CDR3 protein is CASSLESGGTEAFF. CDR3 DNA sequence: TGTGCCAGCAGCTTGGAATCGGGTGGCACTGAAGCTTTCTTT.

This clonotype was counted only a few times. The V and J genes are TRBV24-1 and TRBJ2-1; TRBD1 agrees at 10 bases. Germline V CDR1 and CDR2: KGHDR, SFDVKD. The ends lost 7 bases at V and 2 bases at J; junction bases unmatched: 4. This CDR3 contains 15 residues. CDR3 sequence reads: CATSPGQGTYNEQFF. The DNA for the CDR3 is TGTGCCACCAGCCCGGGACAGGGGACCTACAATGAGCAGTTCTTC.

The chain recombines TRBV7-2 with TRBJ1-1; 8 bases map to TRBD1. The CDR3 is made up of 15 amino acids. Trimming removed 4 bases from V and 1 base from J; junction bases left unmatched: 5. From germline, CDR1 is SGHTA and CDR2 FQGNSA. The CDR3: CASSSRTGRNTEAFF. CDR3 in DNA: TGTGCCAGCAGCTCCCGGACAGGGAGGAACACTGAAGCTTTCTTT.

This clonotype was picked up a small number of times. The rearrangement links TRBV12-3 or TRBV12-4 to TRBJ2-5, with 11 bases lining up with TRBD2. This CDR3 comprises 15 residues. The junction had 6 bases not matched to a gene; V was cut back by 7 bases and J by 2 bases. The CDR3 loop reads CASTLTSGGQETQYF. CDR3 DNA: TGTGCCAGCACACTAACTAGCGGGGGACAAGAGACCCAGTACTTC.

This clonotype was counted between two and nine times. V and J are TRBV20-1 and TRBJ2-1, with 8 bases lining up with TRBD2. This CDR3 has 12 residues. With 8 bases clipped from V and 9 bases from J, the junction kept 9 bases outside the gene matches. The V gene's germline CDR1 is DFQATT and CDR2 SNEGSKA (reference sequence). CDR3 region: CSPLAAGVEQFF. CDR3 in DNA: TGCAGTCCTCTAGCAGCGGGAGTTGAGCAGTTCTTC.

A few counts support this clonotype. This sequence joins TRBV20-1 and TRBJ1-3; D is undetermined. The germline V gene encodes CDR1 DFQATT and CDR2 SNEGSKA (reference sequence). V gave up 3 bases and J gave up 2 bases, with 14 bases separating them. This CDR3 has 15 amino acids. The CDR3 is CSASIVGRPGNTIYF. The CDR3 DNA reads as TGCAGTGCTAGTATTGTTGGGAGACCTGGAAACACCATATATTTT.

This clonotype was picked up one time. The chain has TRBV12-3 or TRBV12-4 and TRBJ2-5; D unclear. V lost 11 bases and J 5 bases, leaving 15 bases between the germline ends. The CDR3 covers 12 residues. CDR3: CAFSLGRETQYF. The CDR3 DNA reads TGTGCCTTCAGTTTAGGCAGGGAGACCCAGTACTTC.

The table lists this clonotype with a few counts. CDR3: CASSLRPLSSYNEQFF. In DNA, the CDR3 is TGTGCCAGCAGCTTACGTCCATTAAGCTCCTACAATGAGCAGTTCTTC. This chain joins TRBV7-9 and TRBJ2-1, with unresolved D. The CDR3 sequence is 16 residues long. V lost 2 bases and J 0 bases, leaving 11 bases between the germline ends. Germline V gene data show CDR1 as SEHNR and CDR2 as FQNEAQ (reference sequence).

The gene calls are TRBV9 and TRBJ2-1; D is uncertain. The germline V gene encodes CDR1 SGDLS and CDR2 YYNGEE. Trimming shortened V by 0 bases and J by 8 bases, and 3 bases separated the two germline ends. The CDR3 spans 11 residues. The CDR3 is CASSVGDEQFF. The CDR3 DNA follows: TGTGCCAGCAGCGTAGGGGATGAGCAGTTCTTC. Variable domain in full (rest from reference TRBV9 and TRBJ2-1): DSGVTQTPKHLITATGQRVTLRCSPRSGDLSVYWYQQSLDQGLQFLIQYYNGEERAKGNILERFSAQQFPDLHSELNLSSLELGDSALYFCASSVGDEQFFGPGTRLTVL.

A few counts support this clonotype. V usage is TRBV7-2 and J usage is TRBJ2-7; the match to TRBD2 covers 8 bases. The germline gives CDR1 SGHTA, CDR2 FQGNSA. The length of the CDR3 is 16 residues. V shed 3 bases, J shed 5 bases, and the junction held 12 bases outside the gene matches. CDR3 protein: CASSLGVAGFFNEQYF. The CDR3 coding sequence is TGTGCCAGCAGCTTGGGGGTAGCGGGATTCTTCAACGAGCAGTACTTC. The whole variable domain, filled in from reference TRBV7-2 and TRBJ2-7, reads GAGVSQSPSNKVTEKGKDVELRCDPISGHTALYWYRQSLGQGLEFLIYFQGNSAPDKSGLPSDRFSAERTGGSVSTLTIQRTQQEDSAVYLCASSLGVAGFFNEQYFGPGTRLTVT.

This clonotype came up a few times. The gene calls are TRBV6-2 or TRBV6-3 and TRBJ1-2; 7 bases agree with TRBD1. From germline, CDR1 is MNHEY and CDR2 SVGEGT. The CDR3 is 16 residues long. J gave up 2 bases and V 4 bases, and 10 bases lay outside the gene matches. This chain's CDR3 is CASSSTNRGQNYGYTF. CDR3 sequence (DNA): TGTGCCAGCAGTTCAACAAACAGGGGACAGAACTATGGCTACACCTTC.

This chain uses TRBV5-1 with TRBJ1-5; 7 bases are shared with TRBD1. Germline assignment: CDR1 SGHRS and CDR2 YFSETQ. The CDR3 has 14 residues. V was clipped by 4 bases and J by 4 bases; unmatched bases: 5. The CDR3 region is CASSNGQVNQPQHF. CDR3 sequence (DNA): TGCGCCAGCAGCAACGGACAGGTGAATCAGCCCCAGCATTTT.

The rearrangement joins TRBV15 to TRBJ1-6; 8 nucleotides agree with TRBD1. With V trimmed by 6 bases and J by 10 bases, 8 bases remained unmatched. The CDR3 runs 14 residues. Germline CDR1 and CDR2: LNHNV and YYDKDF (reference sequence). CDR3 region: CATSRQGAGSPLHF. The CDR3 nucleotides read TGTGCCACCAGTCGGCAGGGGGCAGGGTCACCCCTCCACTTT.

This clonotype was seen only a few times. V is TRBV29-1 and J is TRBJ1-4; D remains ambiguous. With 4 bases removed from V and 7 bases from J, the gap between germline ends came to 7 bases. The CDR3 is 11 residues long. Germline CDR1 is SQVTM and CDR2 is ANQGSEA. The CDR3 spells CSVVGGEKLFF. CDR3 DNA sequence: TGCAGCGTTGTGGGCGGTGAAAAACTGTTTTTT.

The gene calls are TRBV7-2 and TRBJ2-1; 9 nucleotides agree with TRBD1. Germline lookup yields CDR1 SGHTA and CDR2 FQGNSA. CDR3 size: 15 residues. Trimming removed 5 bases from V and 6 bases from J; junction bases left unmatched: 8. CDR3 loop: CASSPRDRDFNEQFF. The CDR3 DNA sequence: TGTGCCAGCAGCCCGAGGGACAGGGATTTCAATGAGCAGTTCTTC.

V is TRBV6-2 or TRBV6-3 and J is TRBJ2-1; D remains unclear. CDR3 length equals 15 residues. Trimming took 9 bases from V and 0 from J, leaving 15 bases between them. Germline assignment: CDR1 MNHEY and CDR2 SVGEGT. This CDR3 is CASTRGVHSYNEQFF. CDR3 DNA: TGTGCCAGTACGAGAGGAGTCCACTCCTACAATGAGCAGTTCTTC.

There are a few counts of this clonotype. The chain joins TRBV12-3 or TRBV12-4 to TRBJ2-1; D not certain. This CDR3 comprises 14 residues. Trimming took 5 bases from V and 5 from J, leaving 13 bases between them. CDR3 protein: CASSPKIRNNEQFF. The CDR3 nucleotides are TGTGCCAGCAGTCCAAAGATCAGAAACAATGAGCAGTTCTTC.

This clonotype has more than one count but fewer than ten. In nucleotides, the CDR3 is TGCAGTGCTTCTTCTCCAGAGAACACTGAAGCTTTCTTT. It is translated as CSASSPENTEAFF. This chain uses TRBV20-1 with TRBJ1-1; no reliable D call. This CDR3 region has 13 residues. Trimming took off 5 bases at V and 1 base at J, with 11 bases between the two ends. From germline, CDR1 is DFQATT and CDR2 SNEGSKA (reference sequence).

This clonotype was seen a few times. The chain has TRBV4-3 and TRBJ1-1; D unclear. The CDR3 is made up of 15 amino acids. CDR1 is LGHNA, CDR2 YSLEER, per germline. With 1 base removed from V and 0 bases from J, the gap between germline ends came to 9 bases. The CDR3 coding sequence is TGCGCCAGCAGCCAAGCTTATACACTGAACACTGAAGCTTTCTTT. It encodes CASSQAYTLNTEAFF.

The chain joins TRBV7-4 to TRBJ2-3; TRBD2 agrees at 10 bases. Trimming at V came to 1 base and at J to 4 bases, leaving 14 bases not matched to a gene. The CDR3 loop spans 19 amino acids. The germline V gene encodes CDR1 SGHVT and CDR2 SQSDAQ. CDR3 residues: CASSLEGAKRGGRPDTQYF. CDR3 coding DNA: TGTGCCAGCAGCTTAGAAGGGGCTAAGCGGGGGGGCCGGCCAGATACGCAGTATTTT. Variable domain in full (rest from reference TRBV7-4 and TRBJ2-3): GAGVSQSPRYKVAKRGRDVALRCDSISGHVTLYWYRQTLGQGSEVLTYSQSDAQRDKSGRPSGRFSAERPERSVSTLKIQRTEQGDSAVYLCASSLEGAKRGGRPDTQYFGPGTRLTVL.

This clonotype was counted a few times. The CDR3 here is CASSSGGSYTGELFF. Here the CDR3 DNA reads TGCGCCAGCAGCTCCGGGGGGTCCTACACCGGGGAGCTGTTTTTT. The rearrangement uses TRBV5-1 and TRBJ2-2, with 7 positions matching TRBD2. CDR3 length: 15 amino acids. The V gene end was trimmed by 3 bases and the J gene end by 3 bases; junction bases not matched to a gene: 5. Germline-derived CDR1 and CDR2 are SGHRS and YFSETQ. The entire variable domain, with the rest obtained from reference TRBV5-1 and TRBJ2-2, is as follows: KAGVTQTPRYLIKTRGQQVTLSCSPISGHRSVSWYQQTPGQGLQFLFEYFSETQRNKGNFPGRFSGRQFSNSRSEMNVSTLELGDSALYLCASSSGGSYTGELFFGEGSRLTVL.

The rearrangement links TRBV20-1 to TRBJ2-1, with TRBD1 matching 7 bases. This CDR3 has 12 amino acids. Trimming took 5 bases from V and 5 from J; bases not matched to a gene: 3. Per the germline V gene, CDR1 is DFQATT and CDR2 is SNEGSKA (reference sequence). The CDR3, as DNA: TGCAGTGCTTTGGGACAGAACAATGAGCAGTTCTTC. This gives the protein CSALGQNNEQFF.

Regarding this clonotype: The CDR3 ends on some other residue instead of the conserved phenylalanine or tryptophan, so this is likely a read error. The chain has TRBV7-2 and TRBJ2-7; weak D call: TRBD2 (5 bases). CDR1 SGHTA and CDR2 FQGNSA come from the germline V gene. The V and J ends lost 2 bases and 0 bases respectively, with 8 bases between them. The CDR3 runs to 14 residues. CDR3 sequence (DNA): TGTGCCAGCAGCTTACTCCGGGACTCCTACGAGCAGTACTTG. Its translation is CASSLLRDSYEQYL.

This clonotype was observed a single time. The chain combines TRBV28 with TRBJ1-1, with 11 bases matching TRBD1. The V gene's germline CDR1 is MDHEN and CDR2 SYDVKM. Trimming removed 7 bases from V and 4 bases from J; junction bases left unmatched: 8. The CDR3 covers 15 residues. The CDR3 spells CASTGLGQGGTEAFF. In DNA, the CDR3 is TGTGCCAGCACGGGATTGGGACAGGGGGGCACTGAAGCTTTCTTT. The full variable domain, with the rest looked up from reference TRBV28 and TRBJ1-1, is DVKVTQSSRYLVKRTGEKVFLECVQDMDHENMFWYRQDPGLGLRLIYFSYDVKMKEKGDIPEGYSVSREKKERFSLILESASTNQTSMYLCASTGLGQGGTEAFFGQGTRLTVV.

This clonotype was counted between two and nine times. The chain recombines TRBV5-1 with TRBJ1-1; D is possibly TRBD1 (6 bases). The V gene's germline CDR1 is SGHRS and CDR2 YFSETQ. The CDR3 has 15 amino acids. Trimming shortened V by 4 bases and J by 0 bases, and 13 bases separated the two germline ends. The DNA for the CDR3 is TGCGCCAGCAGCCGTAGACAGGAGATGAACACTGAAGCTTTCTTT. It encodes CASSRRQEMNTEAFF.